This T cell receptor beta chain is from a study of patients and donors after allogeneic stem cell transplantation. This clonotype was detected many times. The trim removed 0 bases at V and 5 bases at J, leaving 3 bases unmatched. The germline V gene encodes CDR1 LGHDT and CDR2 YNNKEL (reference sequence). The CDR3 totals 15 residues. TCRdb redid the calling of the RT-PCR reads with MiXCR, one entry per CDR3 protein. Found here are about 70,000 distinct CDR3 sequences, roughly 29% of them singletons; the top ten hold around a quarter. The sequence was obtained from a human donor who was either an allogeneic HSCT recipient or a stem cell or donor lymphocyte infusion donor (not recorded which). It is not recorded whose cells these are; they may come from a transplant donor. The specimen was blood, either unsorted or a sorted T cell fraction (not recorded which). V is TRBV3-1 and J is TRBJ1-4; TRBD1 agrees at 7 bases. The CDR3 region is CASSQEQGINEKLFF. The CDR3 DNA follows: TGTGCCAGCAGCCAAGAACAGGGGATAAATGAAAAACTGTTTTTT. Full variable domain (remainder filled in from reference TRBV3-1 and TRBJ1-4): DTAVSQTPKYLVTQMGNDKSIKCEQNLGHDTMYWYKQDSKKFLKIMFSYNNKELIINETVPNRFSPKSPDKAHLNLHINSLELGDSAVYFCASSQEQGINEKLFFGSGTQLSVL.